The clone carrying this TCR beta chain has a count of ten or more. Its target is unknown. This record comes from a study of breast tumors, draining lymph nodes, adjacent tissues. Study conclusions and caveats: Tumor T cell lymph node origin was a supported hypothesis, not proven. The data were judged consistent with most tumor T cells coming from lymph node and expanding in tumor. Tumors had less TCR diversity than lymph nodes, more than nontumor tissue. Tumor and nontumor repertoires were significantly more similar in luminal-like than in basal-like breast cancer.

Axillary draining lymph nodes of breast cancer patients supplied the node samples. TCRdb called the multiplex PCR reads again in MiXCR, with one record for every CDR3 protein. The table shows around 250,000 distinct CDR3 sequences, with 30% to 35% occurring only once. Between the trimmed V and J ends, which lost 2 bases and 8 bases, there was a span of 4 bases. Germline-derived CDR1 and CDR2 are LGHNT and FRNRAP. The CDR3 contains 11 residues. Sequenced: axillary lymph node tissue. This chain uses TRBV12-5 with TRBJ2-1; D remains ambiguous. This TCR was recovered from a female donor with breast cancer. Some clones in this sample may be carry-over from other donors' samples. The CDR3 region is CASGLLDEQFF. The CDR3 nucleotides are TGTGCTAGTGGTTTGCTGGATGAGCAGTTCTTC.